What follows are 17 T cell receptor beta chains derived from one specimen sequenced in a study of brain T cells in children with intractable seizures. Libraries were prepared by immunoSEQ multiplex PCR; TCRdb keeps only in-frame clonotypes and omits some of them. The profile shows 110,000 or so clones, 94% of them singletons. Here the sequenced sample was peripheral blood, taken at surgery. The receptor set was obtained from a boy under two years old with hemimegalencephaly and intractable seizures.

As DNA, the CDR3 is TGTGCCAGCAGCGCCTTATATGGGGCAGGGGCCCCGAACACCGGGGAGCTGTTTTTT. Translating it yields CASSALYGAGAPNTGELFF. The rearrangement joins TRBV5-6 to TRBJ2-2; a weak D match, TRBD1 (6 bases). This CDR3 is 19 amino acids long. The V and J ends lost 4 bases and 0 bases respectively, with 22 bases between them. Germline lookup yields CDR1 SGHDT and CDR2 YYEEEE.

This chain uses TRBV28 with TRBJ2-1, with 11 nucleotides matching TRBD2. The germline V gene has CDR1 MDHEN and CDR2 SYDVKM. J was trimmed by 2 bases and V by 10 bases; bases with no gene match: 16. The length of the CDR3 is 18 residues. Written as DNA, the CDR3 is TGTGCCAACAGGGGGGCTGGGACTAGCGGTACCCCCTACAATGAGCAGTTCTTC. It is translated as CANRGAGTSGTPYNEQFF.

In this sample, this clone turned up a few times. V gene TRBV27 combines with J gene TRBJ1-2; D might be TRBD1 (6 bases). The V gene lost 6 bases and the J gene lost 3 bases, with 20 bases spanning the gap. Germline lookup yields CDR1 MNHEY and CDR2 SMNVEV (reference sequence). The CDR3 consists of 16 residues. The CDR3 reads CASSETPRDTYYGYTF. The CDR3 DNA follows: TGTGCCAGCAGCGAAACCCCTCGGGACACTTACTATGGCTACACCTTC.

J is TRBJ1-3 and V is TRBV28; 8 nucleotides line up with TRBD1. J was trimmed by 2 bases and V by 6 bases; bases with no gene match: 9. Germline V gives CDR1 MDHEN, CDR2 SYDVKM. This CDR3 is 16 amino acids long. The CDR3 nucleotides are TGTGCCAGCAGGAATAAACTGGACAGGGCTGGAAACACCATATATTTT. Translation: CASRNKLDRAGNTIYF.

The V call is TRBV9, the J call TRBJ2-5; D may be TRBD1 or TRBD2 (5 bases each). The CDR3 spans 13 residues. CDR1 and CDR2 from the germline V gene are SGDLS and YYNGEE. V was pared by 0 bases and J by 5 bases, with 8 bases between. The CDR3: CASSVEGTETQYF. In DNA form, the CDR3 reads TGTGCCAGCAGCGTAGAGGGGACGGAGACCCAGTACTTC.

This chain uses TRBV19 with TRBJ2-5; TRBD2 agrees at 11 bases. V lost 8 bases to trimming and J lost 1 base; unmatched junction nucleotides: 6. The V gene's germline CDR1 is LNHDA and CDR2 SQIVND (reference sequence). The CDR3 covers 15 residues. The CDR3 DNA reads as TGTGCCAGTTTGGGCCTAGCGGGAGGCCAAGAGACCCAGTACTTC. This codes for CASLGLAGGQETQYF.

This clone showed up just a few times. This chain connects TRBV4-1 to TRBJ1-1; D gene ambiguous. CDR1 MGHRA and CDR2 YSYEKL come from the germline V gene. This CDR3 spans 13 amino acids. V lost 3 bases to trimming and J lost 5 bases, with 10 bases between them. This CDR3 is CASSHRVGTEAFF. The CDR3 bases are TGCGCCAGCAGCCACCGGGTGGGGACTGAAGCTTTCTTT.

The V gene is TRBV4-1, the J gene TRBJ1-6; D is uncertain. This CDR3 region has 14 residues. V was pared by 1 base and J by 7 bases, with 8 bases between. CDR1 and CDR2 from the germline V gene are MGHRA and YSYEKL. CDR3 sequence: CASSQAAGNSPLHF. In nucleotides, the CDR3 is TGCGCCAGCAGCCAAGCCGCGGGAAATTCACCCCTCCACTTT.

The chain employs TRBV10-3 and TRBJ2-7, with 14 bases lining up with TRBD2. Germline loops: CDR1 ENHRY, CDR2 SYGVKD. The CDR3 extends over 18 amino acids. V was pared by 2 bases and J by 2 bases, with 8 bases of the junction left unmatched. The chain's CDR3 is CAISEPGLAGAKTYEQYF. Here the CDR3 DNA reads TGTGCCATCAGTGAGCCGGGACTAGCGGGAGCTAAGACCTACGAGCAGTACTTC.

The CDR3 DNA reads TGTGCCAGCAGCTTGGCGGATTCACCCCTCCACTTT. Protein product: CASSLADSPLHF. The rearrangement links TRBV7-9 to TRBJ1-6; D is unresolved. The germline V gene encodes CDR1 SEHNR and CDR2 FQNEAQ (reference sequence). CDR3 length: 12 amino acids. Trimming pared 3 bases from V and 8 bases from J, leaving 5 bases between.

This chain uses TRBV5-1 with TRBJ2-5; 7 bases fit TRBD2. The length of the CDR3 is 15 residues. CDR1 SGHRS and CDR2 YFSETQ come from the germline V gene. Losses at the gene ends were 2 bases for V and 5 bases for J; bases not matched to a gene: 9. CDR3 in amino acids: CASSFGLGGRETQYF. The CDR3 nucleotides are TGCGCCAGCAGCTTCGGACTGGGAGGGCGGGAGACCCAGTACTTC. Drawing the rest from reference TRBV5-1 and TRBJ2-5, the complete variable domain is KAGVTQTPRYLIKTRGQQVTLSCSPISGHRSVSWYQQTPGQGLQFLFEYFSETQRNKGNFPGRFSGRQFSNSRSEMNVSTLELGDSALYLCASSFGLGGRETQYFGPGTRLLVL.

The chain combines TRBV3-1 (or the pseudogene TRBV3-2) with TRBJ2-1; no reliable D call. This CDR3 contains 13 residues. Trimming removed 0 bases from V and 7 bases from J, with 7 bases in between. CDR1 is LGHDT and CDR2 is YNNKEL in the germline V gene (reference sequence). CDR3 region: CASSQDMGNEQFF. CDR3 DNA sequence: TGTGCCAGCAGCCAAGATATGGGGAATGAGCAGTTCTTC.

The chain recombines TRBV2 with TRBJ2-1, with TRBD2 matching 7 bases. This CDR3 is 15 amino acids long. V trimming: 4 bases; J trimming: 10 bases; junction bases outside the gene matches: 13. Germline values: CDR1 SNHLY, CDR2 FYNNEI. CDR3 amino acids: CASSGPGTTEGEQFF. The CDR3 DNA follows: TGTGCCAGCAGTGGACCCGGGACTACGGAGGGAGAGCAGTTCTTC.

V and J are TRBV3-1 (or the pseudogene TRBV3-2) and TRBJ2-1; unclear D gene. The CDR3 consists of 15 residues. CDR1 LGHDT and CDR2 YNNKEL come from the germline V gene (reference sequence). V dropped 3 bases and J dropped 0 bases, with 9 bases sitting between them. CDR3 in amino acids: CASSQTPDSYNEQFF. The CDR3 region has the DNA TGTGCCAGCAGCCAGACTCCCGACTCCTACAATGAGCAGTTCTTC.

This clone came up once. The rearrangement joins TRBV6-6 to TRBJ1-3, with 7 nucleotides matching TRBD1. In germline, CDR1 is MNHNY, CDR2 SVGAGI (reference sequence). Trimming took 2 bases from V and 3 from J; bases not matched to a gene: 4. The CDR3 covers 15 residues. Written as DNA, the CDR3 is TGTGCCAGCAGTTACGACAGGGCGTTTGGAAACACCATATATTTT. Translated: CASSYDRAFGNTIYF.

The rearrangement joins TRBV7-9 to TRBJ1-2; 8 nucleotides line up with TRBD1. Losses at the gene ends were 5 bases for V and 4 bases for J; bases not matched to a gene: 6. The CDR3 sequence is 14 residues long. Germline CDR1 is SEHNR and CDR2 is FQNEAQ (reference sequence). The CDR3, as DNA: TGTGCCAGCAGCCCTTCAACAGGGGGCTATGGCTACACCTTC. Encoded protein: CASSPSTGGYGYTF.

The chain links TRBV28 to TRBJ2-5, with 7 bases fitting TRBD1. The germline CDR1 and CDR2 sequences are MDHEN and SYDVKM. With 5 bases clipped from V and 0 bases from J, the junction kept 6 bases outside the gene matches. The CDR3 has 15 amino acids. In DNA form, the CDR3 reads TGTGCCAGCAGTCAAACGACAGGGCACCAAGAGACCCAGTACTTC. It translates to CASSQTTGHQETQYF.